One and the same sample provided the 4 T cell receptor beta chains below, sequenced in a study of shared clonotypes between healthy human individuals. Only in-frame clones appear in the TCRdb table, and some are missing; sequencing was by immunoSEQ multiplex PCR. The table has roughly 2.5 million clones, roughly 92% seen once; the top ten hold about 0.13%. Sequencing used naive CD4+ T cells sorted from blood. Subset meaning: CD45RA+ positively selected. The receptors stem from a man between 18 and 35 years old in good health.

The chain employs TRBV5-8 and TRBJ1-2, with 10 positions matching TRBD1. This CDR3 has 14 residues. Germline V gene sequence: CDR1 SGHTS, CDR2 YDEGEE. The V gene end was trimmed by 4 bases and the J gene end by 5 bases; junction bases not matched to a gene: 5. The CDR3 DNA is TGTGCCAGCAGCCGGGACAGGGGAAGATATGGCTACACCTTC. Amino acids: CASSRDRGRYGYTF.

This chain links TRBV30 with TRBJ1-1; D is unclear. Trimming shortened V by 5 bases and J by 4 bases, and 14 bases separated the two germline ends. This CDR3 region has 13 residues. Germline V gives CDR1 GTSNPN, CDR2 SVGIG (reference sequence). The CDR3 spells CAWLSRAGTEAFF. CDR3 nucleotide sequence: TGTGCCTGGTTGAGTAGGGCTGGCACTGAAGCTTTCTTT.

V and J are TRBV27 and TRBJ1-6, with D perhaps matching TRBD1 (5 bases). V was clipped by 6 bases and J by 0 bases, with 12 bases between them. Germline-derived CDR1 and CDR2 are MNHEY and SMNVEV (reference sequence). This CDR3 has 16 amino acids. CDR3 DNA sequence: TGTGCCAGCAGCTCGGGGCCGAGCTCCTATAATTCACCCCTCCACTTT. Translated: CASSSGPSSYNSPLHF.

This clone appeared once. Other DNA sequences of this sample code for an identical CDR3. The genes are TRBV6-4 and TRBJ2-3; 13 bases are a match to TRBD2. This CDR3 is 13 amino acids long. Looked up from germline, CDR1 is MRHNA and CDR2 is SNTAGT. With V trimmed by 4 bases and J by 9 bases, 1 base remained unmatched. CDR3 coding DNA: TGTGCCAGCAGTGGACTAGCGGGGGGAACGCAGTATTTT. This sequence encodes CASSGLAGGTQYF.